This T cell receptor beta chain was documented in a study (dated by TCRdb to about 2016). Library generation was performed with RT-PCR. Sequenced using an Illumina MiSeq. TCRdb cleaned the public reads at Q25 with fastp, built clones with MiXCR and kept in-frame beta chains. Every entry covers one CDR3 protein and lists the most common genes and DNA from its rows. The sample yields 650,000 to 800,000 distinct CDR3 sequences; 14% were counted once. 3.6% of the sample rests with the top ten. In this sample, this clonotype turned up a few times. Its antigen remains undetermined. Base qualities are not at hand, and no much larger clone is one base apart. The CDR3 numbers 18 residues from cysteine through phenylalanine. The DNA shown is the 54-base CDR3, in frame from base 1. V lost 7 bases and J lost 0 bases, and the count of bases not matched to a germline gene is 14. CDR1 and CDR2 are drawn from the germline V gene (reference sequence): SEHNR, FQNEAQ.

The clonotype was recovered from a female donor in good health, serving as a healthy control. Sequencing was done on a sample of memory CD4+ T cells from blood. The receptor chain draws on TRBV7-9 and TRBJ1-3; 8 of the junction bases match TRBD1. The CDR3 region has the sequence CASTPPRTGPSSGNTIYF. The DNA reads TGTGCCAGCACCCCACCTCGGACAGGGCCGAGCTCTGGAAACACCATATATTTT.